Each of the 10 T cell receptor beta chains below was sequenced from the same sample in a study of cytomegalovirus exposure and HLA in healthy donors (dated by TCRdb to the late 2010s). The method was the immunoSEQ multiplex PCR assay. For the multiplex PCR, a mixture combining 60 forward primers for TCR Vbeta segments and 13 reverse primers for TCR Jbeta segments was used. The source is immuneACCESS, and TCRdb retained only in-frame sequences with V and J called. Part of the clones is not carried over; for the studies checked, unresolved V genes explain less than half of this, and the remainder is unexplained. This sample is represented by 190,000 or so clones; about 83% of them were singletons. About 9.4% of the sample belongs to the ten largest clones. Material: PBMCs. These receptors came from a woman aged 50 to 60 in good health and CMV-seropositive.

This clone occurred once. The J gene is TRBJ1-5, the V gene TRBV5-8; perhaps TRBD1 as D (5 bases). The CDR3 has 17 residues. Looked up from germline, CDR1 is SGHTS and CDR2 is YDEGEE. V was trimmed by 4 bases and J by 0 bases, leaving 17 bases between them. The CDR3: CASSRDYLGGSNQPQHF. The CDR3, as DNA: TGTGCCAGCAGCCGGGACTACCTCGGGGGTAGCAATCAGCCCCAGCATTTT.

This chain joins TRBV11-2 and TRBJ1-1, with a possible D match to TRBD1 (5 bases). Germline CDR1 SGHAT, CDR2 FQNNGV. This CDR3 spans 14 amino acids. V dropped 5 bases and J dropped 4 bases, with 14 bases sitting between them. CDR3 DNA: TGTGCCAGCAGCCCCCGGTGGGGGGGCACTGAAGCTTTCTTT. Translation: CASSPRWGGTEAFF. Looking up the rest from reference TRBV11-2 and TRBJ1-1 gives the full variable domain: EAGVAQSPRYKIIEKRQSVAFWCNPISGHATLYWYQQILGQGPKLLIQFQNNGVVDDSQLPKDRFSAERLKGVDSTLKIQPAKLEDSAVYLCASSPRWGGTEAFFGQGTRLTVV.

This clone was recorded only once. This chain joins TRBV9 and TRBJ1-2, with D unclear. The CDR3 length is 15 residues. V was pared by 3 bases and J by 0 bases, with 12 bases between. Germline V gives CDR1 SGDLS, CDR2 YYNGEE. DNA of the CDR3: TGTGCCAGCAGCGCCCGTAGTTCGACTAACTATGGCTACACCTTC. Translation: CASSARSSTNYGYTF.

CDR3 sequence reads: CASSEVPWRPSYEQYF. The CDR3 coding sequence is TGTGCCAGCAGTGAAGTTCCGTGGAGACCGTCCTACGAGCAGTACTTC. The chain has TRBV6-1 and TRBJ2-7; D not resolved. The CDR3 loop spans 16 amino acids. With 1 base removed from V and 1 base from J, the gap between germline ends came to 14 bases. The germline V gene encodes CDR1 MNHNS and CDR2 SASEGT.

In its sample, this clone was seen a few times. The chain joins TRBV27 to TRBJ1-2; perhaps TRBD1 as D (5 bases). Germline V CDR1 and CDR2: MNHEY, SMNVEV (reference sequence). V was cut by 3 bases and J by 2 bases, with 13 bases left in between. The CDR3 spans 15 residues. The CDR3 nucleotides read TGTGCCAGCAGTTTCAATGGGGCTCAGAACTATGGCTACACCTTC. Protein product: CASSFNGAQNYGYTF.

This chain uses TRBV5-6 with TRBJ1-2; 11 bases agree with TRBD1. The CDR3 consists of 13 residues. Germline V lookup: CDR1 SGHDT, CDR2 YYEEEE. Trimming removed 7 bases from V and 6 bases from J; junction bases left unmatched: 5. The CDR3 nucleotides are TGTGCCAGCTTTTGGACAGGGGGCCATGGCTACACCTTC. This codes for CASFWTGGHGYTF.

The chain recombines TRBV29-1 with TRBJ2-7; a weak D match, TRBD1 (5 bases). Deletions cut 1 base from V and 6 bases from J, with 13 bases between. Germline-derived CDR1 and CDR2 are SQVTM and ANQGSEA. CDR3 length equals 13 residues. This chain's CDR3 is CSVEVQGPGEQYF. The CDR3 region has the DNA TGCAGCGTTGAAGTTCAGGGCCCAGGCGAGCAGTACTTC.

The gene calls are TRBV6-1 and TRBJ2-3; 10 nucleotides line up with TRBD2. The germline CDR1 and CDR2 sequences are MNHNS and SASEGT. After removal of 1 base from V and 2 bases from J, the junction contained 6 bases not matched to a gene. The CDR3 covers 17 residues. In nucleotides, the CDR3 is TGTGCCAGCAGTGAAGATACTAGCGGGGTGATCACAGATACGCAGTATTTT. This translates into CASSEDTSGVITDTQYF.

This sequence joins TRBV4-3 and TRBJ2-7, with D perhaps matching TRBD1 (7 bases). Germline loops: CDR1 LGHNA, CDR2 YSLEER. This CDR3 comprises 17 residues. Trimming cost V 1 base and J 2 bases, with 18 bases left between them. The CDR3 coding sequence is TGCGCCAGCAGCCAAGTGACAGGGAGGAGAGACCCCTACGAGCAGTACTTC. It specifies CASSQVTGRRDPYEQYF.

The DNA of the CDR3 is TGCGCCAGCAGTCCACTCCCGGGACAGGGCTACGAGCAGTACTTC. Protein sequence: CASSPLPGQGYEQYF. The chain combines TRBV5-1 with TRBJ2-7; 9 bases fit TRBD1. The CDR3 has 15 amino acids. V trimming: 5 bases; J trimming: 3 bases; junction bases outside the gene matches: 9. Germline V gene data show CDR1 as SGHRS and CDR2 as YFSETQ.